Listed below are T cell receptor beta chains from one sample, sequenced in a study of cytotoxic CD8 clonotypes in ibrutinib-treated CLL. Clones were sequenced by immunoSEQ multiplex PCR, and TCRdb holds only the in-frame ones, with some missing. Among roughly 100,000 clones listed, almost 80% were seen once. The starting material was PBMCs, obtained after 12 months of ibrutinib treatment. These receptors originate from a human donor with chronic lymphocytic leukemia. Each CDR3 is given with its conserved first and last residue. The D gene is left open where the match is weak. Some rows mark clone size as missing; the rest say once, few, many or name a class of expanded clone.

D gene	clone size	V gene	J gene	CDR3 DNA	CDR3 protein
-	-	TRBV7-3	TRBJ2-5	TGTGCCAGCAGCTTACAGGGCTCGCAGACCCAGTACTTC	CASSLQGSQTQYF
-	-	TRBV15	TRBJ2-3	TGTGCCACCAGCCCTCGGACGGATACGCAGTATTTT	CATSPRTDTQYF
-	-	TRBV5-4	TRBJ2-5	TGTGCCAGCAGCATGTCATTGGGGGGAGAGACCCAGTACTTC	CASSMSLGGETQYF
-	-	TRBV7-9	TRBJ2-5	TGTGCCAGCAGTCCTTCGGGTACCCAGTACTTC	CASSPSGTQYF
-	-	TRBV9	TRBJ2-2	TGTGCCAGCAGCGTAGCTATCGGACCGGCCACCGGGGAGCTGTTTTTT	CASSVAIGPATGELFF
TRBD1	-	TRBV7-2	TRBJ1-2	TGTGCCAGCAGCATCGGACAGGGGGCACAAGCTAACTATGGCTACACCTTC	CASSIGQGAQANYGYTF
-	-	TRBV30	TRBJ2-1	TGTGCCTGGAACGCCGACAGGCGGTACAATGAGCAGTTCTTC	CAWNADRRYNEQFF
-	-	TRBV15	TRBJ1-1	TGTGCCACCAGCAGACCCGGGAACACTGAAGCTTTCTTT	CATSRPGNTEAFF
TRBD2	once	TRBV9	TRBJ2-3	TGTGCCAGCAGCGGAGCTGGGGGGGACACAGATACGCAGTATTTT	CASSGAGGDTDTQYF
-	-	TRBV6-6	TRBJ1-3	TGTGCCAGCACGCAGACAGGTGGAAACACCATATATTTT	CASTQTGGNTIYF
TRBD1	-	TRBV25-1	TRBJ2-7	TGTGCCAGCAGTGACGACAGGGTATTTTCCTACGAGCAGTACTTC	CASSDDRVFSYEQYF
-	-	TRBV11-3	TRBJ2-7	TGTGCCAGCAGCTTTGGCAGGAGCTCCTACGAGCAGTACTTC	CASSFGRSSYEQYF
-	-	TRBV10-3	TRBJ1-5	TGTGCCATCAGTGAGTCGGACGCAGGGTCACAGCCCCAGCATTTT	CAISESDAGSQPQHF
-	-	TRBV7-9	TRBJ1-2	TGTGCCAGCAGCTTGAATGGCGGGAGAGATGGCTACACCTTC	CASSLNGGRDGYTF
-	-	TRBV20-1	TRBJ1-1	TGCAGGCCTAGCCGGGGCACTGAAGCTTTCTTT	CRPSRGTEAFF
-	-	TRBV4-2	TRBJ1-1	TGTGCCAGCAGCCAAGAGCGCGGGCTACTCATGAACACTGAAGCTTTCTTT	CASSQERGLLMNTEAFF
-	once	TRBV5-1	TRBJ2-4	TGCGCCAGCAGCTTCGGGTCTAGAGGGGACATTCAGTACTTC	CASSFGSRGDIQYF